A few counts support the clone carrying this T cell receptor beta chain. How the authors handled the data: Reference gene primer amplification gave nucleated cell count estimates. Data came from immunoSEQ multiplex PCR; TCRdb stores just in-frame clones and leaves some out. V, J and clone size are those of that table, while D and trimming were read from the DNA. The sample yields some 120,000 clones, 85% to 90% seen once. This entry comes from a study of blood T cell repertoires in COVID-19. About the study: Material from acute and convalescent COVID-19 was sourced from the United States, Italy and Spain.

Seattle cases were enrolled at active infection and followed longitudinally. V was clipped by 4 bases and J by 1 base; unmatched bases: 6. The CDR3 consists of 16 residues. Germline CDR1 and CDR2: ENHRY and SYGVKD. The sequenced material came from peripheral blood. V is TRBV10-3 and J is TRBJ1-1; 10 bases are shared with TRBD1. The clonotype originates from a woman older than 75 with COVID-19, enrolled during active disease. The CDR3: CAISGPGQGTNTEAFF. CDR3 nucleotide sequence: TGTGCCATCAGTGGTCCGGGACAGGGGACGAACACTGAAGCTTTCTTT.